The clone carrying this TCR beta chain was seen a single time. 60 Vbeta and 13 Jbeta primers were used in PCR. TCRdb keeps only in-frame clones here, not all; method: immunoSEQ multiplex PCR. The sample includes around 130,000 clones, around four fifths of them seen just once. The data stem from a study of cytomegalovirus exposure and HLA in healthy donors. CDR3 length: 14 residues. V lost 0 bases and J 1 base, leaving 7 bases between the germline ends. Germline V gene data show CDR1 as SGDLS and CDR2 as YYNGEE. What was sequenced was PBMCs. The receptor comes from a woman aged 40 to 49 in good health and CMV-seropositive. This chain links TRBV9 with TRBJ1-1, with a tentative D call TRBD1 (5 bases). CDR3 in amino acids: CASSVVRENTEAFF. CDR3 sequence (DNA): TGTGCCAGCAGCGTAGTCAGGGAGAACACTGAAGCTTTCTTT.